Below, 22 T cell receptor beta chains from the same sample are listed, as sequenced in a study of response to subunit inactivated influenza vaccine. TCRdb reprocessed the RT-PCR reads with MiXCR, giving one entry per CDR3 protein. The sample has roughly 540,000 distinct CDR3 sequences; around 25% are singletons. The same data also contributed to another study, on T cells expressing NK-cell markers. That report adds: UMI-tagged 5'RACE template switching yielded the TCR beta cDNA.

This specimen was CD4+ T cells sorted from PBMCs, taken roughly 13 days after vaccination. These receptors all come from a man aged 45-65 years who received an inactivated influenza vaccine.

This clonotype was counted only a few times. The chain has TRBV2 and TRBJ1-4; D may be TRBD1 (5 bases). There are 13 residues in the CDR3. Germline CDR1 and CDR2: SNHLY and FYNNEI. Trimming removed 6 bases from V and 4 bases from J, with 9 bases in between. The DNA of the CDR3 is TGTGCCAGCAGGAGACAGCTTAATGAAAAACTGTTTTTT. Protein: CASRRQLNEKLFF.

The chain carries TRBV5-1 and TRBJ1-2, with 7 nucleotides matching TRBD1. This CDR3 region has 15 residues. Losses at the gene ends were 0 bases for V and 2 bases for J; bases not matched to a gene: 4. The germline V gene has CDR1 SGHRS and CDR2 YFSETQ. CDR3 amino acids: CASSLATGENYGYTF. CDR3 bases: TGCGCCAGCAGCTTGGCAACAGGGGAGAACTATGGCTACACCTTC.

This clonotype has just a few counts. The genes are TRBV29-1 and TRBJ2-3, with 8 bases lining up with TRBD1. J lost 4 bases, V lost 4 bases, and 7 bases had no gene match. CDR3 length equals 14 residues. CDR1 is SQVTM and CDR2 is ANQGSEA in the germline V gene. The CDR3 nucleotides are TGCAGCGTTGGAGGACAGGGTTCGTCAGATACGCAGTATTTT. Encoded protein: CSVGGQGSSDTQYF.

The chain is built from TRBV7-2 and TRBJ2-1; the match to TRBD2 covers 10 bases. CDR3 size: 16 residues. Germline loops: CDR1 SGHTA, CDR2 FQGNSA. The ends lost 0 bases at V and 4 bases at J; junction bases unmatched: 3. The CDR3 DNA reads TGTGCCAGCAGCTTAGCCCGGACTAGCGGATACAATGAGCAGTTCTTC. Translation gives CASSLARTSGYNEQFF.

A few counts support this clonotype. The J gene is TRBJ2-7, the V gene TRBV7-2, with 12 nucleotides matching TRBD2. V shed 5 bases, J shed 1 base, and the junction held 6 bases outside the gene matches. The length of the CDR3 is 16 residues. CDR1 and CDR2 (germline): SGHTA, FQGNSA. CDR3 sequence: CASSPRLAGVSYEQYF. The DNA of the CDR3 is TGTGCCAGCAGCCCTCGACTAGCGGGAGTATCCTACGAGCAGTACTTC.

This clonotype was recorded a few times. The chain recombines TRBV12-5 with TRBJ2-3; D is ambiguous. The CDR3 sequence is 13 residues long. Trimming removed 5 bases at V and 5 bases at J, with 11 bases between. Germline V gene data show CDR1 as LGHNT and CDR2 as FRNRAP. The CDR3 here is CASGTSNQDTQYF. The CDR3 nucleotides read TGTGCTAGTGGTACCTCGAACCAAGATACGCAGTATTTT.

The chain employs TRBV4-2 and TRBJ2-1; the match to TRBD2 covers 9 bases. V shed 1 base and J 6 bases; nucleotides not matched to a gene: 7. Germline V CDR1 and CDR2: LGHNA, YNFKEQ. This CDR3 spans 16 amino acids. CDR3 loop: CASSQGGGGARNEQFF. The DNA for the CDR3 is TGTGCCAGCAGCCAAGGGGGCGGGGGGGCCCGCAATGAGCAGTTCTTC.

V is TRBV6-9 and J is TRBJ1-4, with TRBD1 as a possible D gene (5 bases). The V gene lost 4 bases and the J gene lost 0 bases, with 12 bases spanning the gap. The CDR3 covers 16 residues. Germline V gives CDR1 MNHGY, CDR2 SVAAGI. For the CDR3, the DNA is TGTGCCAGCAGTTTTCGAACAGGTGCAACTAATGAAAAACTGTTTTTT. It codes for CASSFRTGATNEKLFF.

There are a few counts of this clonotype. V and J are TRBV7-8 and TRBJ2-3, with D possibly TRBD1 on 6 matching bases. The CDR3 spans 16 residues. The V end was cut by 2 bases, the J end by 2 bases, with 14 bases between. Looked up from germline, CDR1 is SGHVS and CDR2 is FQNEAQ. CDR3 amino acids: CASSLRDTLITDTQYF. CDR3 DNA: TGTGCCAGCAGCTTACGGGACACCTTAATCACAGATACGCAGTATTTT.

This chain links TRBV20-1 with TRBJ2-5, with D unresolved. The CDR3 has 13 residues. Germline assignment: CDR1 DFQATT and CDR2 SNEGSKA (reference sequence). CDR3: CSLRHSRRETQYF. The CDR3 DNA is TGCAGCCTCAGACACTCAAGGAGAGAGACCCAGTACTTC.

The chain has TRBV6-1 and TRBJ1-2; D perhaps matches TRBD1 (5 bases). V was clipped by 6 bases and J by 3 bases, with 17 bases between them. CDR1 and CDR2 (germline): MNHNS, SASEGT. The CDR3 runs to 15 residues. The chain's CDR3 is CASSRTGDIHYGYTF. The DNA of the CDR3 is TGTGCCAGCAGCCGCACAGGCGACATCCACTATGGCTACACCTTC.

V is TRBV5-1 and J is TRBJ2-7; maybe TRBD1 (6 bases). This CDR3 contains 14 residues. With 0 bases removed from V and 7 bases from J, the gap between germline ends came to 14 bases. Per germline, CDR1 SGHRS and CDR2 YFSETQ. CDR3 DNA: TGCGCCAGCAGCTTGGCCCCGGCAGGGGAAGAGCAGTACTTC. Translation gives CASSLAPAGEEQYF.

This clonotype was seen many times. This chain uses TRBV7-9 with TRBJ2-2; D is ambiguous. This CDR3 spans 13 amino acids. Germline lookup yields CDR1 SEHNR and CDR2 FQNEAQ (reference sequence). The V and J ends lost 8 bases and 0 bases respectively, with 7 bases between them. The CDR3 protein is CASEVPNTGELFF. The CDR3 DNA is TGTGCCAGCGAAGTTCCGAACACCGGGGAGCTGTTTTTT.

In its sample, this clonotype was seen many times. The V and J genes are TRBV10-3 and TRBJ1-1; weak D call: TRBD1 (5 bases). In germline, CDR1 is ENHRY, CDR2 SYGVKD. Deletions cut 6 bases from V and 1 base from J, with 9 bases between. The CDR3 covers 13 residues. Here the CDR3 reads CAIRGTGNTEAFF. The CDR3 DNA reads TGTGCCATCAGGGGGACGGGGAACACTGAAGCTTTCTTT.

The V call is TRBV11-1, the J call TRBJ1-4; a weak D match, TRBD1 (5 bases). The length of the CDR3 is 18 residues. Trimming took off 2 bases at V and 0 bases at J, with 16 bases between the two ends. Germline loops: CDR1 SGHAT, CDR2 FQDESV (reference sequence). The CDR3 DNA is TGTGCCAGCAGCTTACAACGCGGAGACAGCGCAACTAATGAAAAACTGTTTTTT. Translated: CASSLQRGDSATNEKLFF.

This chain links TRBV12-3 or TRBV12-4 with TRBJ1-2, with a possible D match to TRBD1 (6 bases). The CDR3 is made up of 17 amino acids. Trimming removed 3 bases from V and 3 bases from J, with 20 bases in between. The chain's CDR3 is CASSLRQAGAPHYGYTF. CDR3 nucleotides: TGTGCCAGCAGTTTGAGACAGGCAGGCGCCCCTCACTATGGCTACACCTTC.

V is TRBV4-1 and J is TRBJ2-5; D call uncertain. CDR3 length: 14 residues. Trimming cost V 4 bases and J 2 bases, with 11 bases left between them. The germline V gene has CDR1 MGHRA and CDR2 YSYEKL. The CDR3 region has the DNA TGCGCCAGCAGCCCATACCGACTGCAAGAGACCCAGTACTTC. It translates to CASSPYRLQETQYF.

This clonotype appeared a few times. The chain couples TRBV20-1 to TRBJ1-1; 9 bases match TRBD1. Per germline, CDR1 DFQATT and CDR2 SNEGSKA (reference sequence). This CDR3 region has 13 residues. The trim removed 5 bases at V and 1 base at J, leaving 2 bases unmatched. The DNA of the CDR3 is TGCAGTGCTTGGGGACAGGGGAACACTGAAGCTTTCTTT. Translated, it gives CSAWGQGNTEAFF.

With respect to this clonotype: Relative to the germline gene, one junction end is altered; a read error may explain this. The J gene is TRBJ2-4, the V gene TRBV9; TRBD2 is a possible D gene (5 bases). In germline, CDR1 is SGDLS, CDR2 YYNGEE. This CDR3 is built from 14 residues. As DNA, the CDR3 is TGTGCCAGCAGCGGACTAACCAGTTCCGGCATTCAAGACTTC. Translated, it gives CASSGLTSSGIQDF.

The CDR3 loop is CASSMVTGARDTQYF. CDR3 coding DNA: TGTGCCAGTAGTATGGTGACAGGGGCCCGAGATACGCAGTATTTT. The chain couples TRBV19 to TRBJ2-3, with TRBD1 matching 8 bases. Trimming at V came to 3 bases and at J to 5 bases, leaving 7 bases not matched to a gene. The CDR3 is 15 residues long. Germline V gene sequence: CDR1 LNHDA, CDR2 SQIVND (reference sequence).

The rearrangement joins TRBV6-1 to TRBJ1-1; D remains ambiguous. V lost 6 bases and J 5 bases, leaving 19 bases between the germline ends. The CDR3 totals 15 residues. The V gene's germline CDR1 is MNHNS and CDR2 SASEGT. CDR3 amino acids: CASRTTWKGSTEAFF. The CDR3 coding sequence is TGTGCCAGCAGAACTACTTGGAAGGGAAGTACTGAAGCTTTCTTT.

The rearrangement uses TRBV2 and TRBJ2-5; 9 bases agree with TRBD1. Germline lookup yields CDR1 SNHLY and CDR2 FYNNEI. The ends lost 3 bases at V and 6 bases at J; junction bases unmatched: 8. The CDR3 is 15 amino acids. The CDR3 DNA reads TGTGCCAGCAGTGATTCTGGACAGGGGAGGCAGACCCAGTACTTC. Protein sequence: CASSDSGQGRQTQYF.